The 11 T cell receptor beta chains listed next were all sequenced from one sample in a study of patients and donors after allogeneic stem cell transplantation. TCRdb re-analysed the RT-PCR reads in MiXCR, keeping a single row per CDR3 protein. The data hold 410,000 or so distinct CDR3 sequences, with roughly 16% observed a single time. The sequenced material came from blood, either unsorted or a sorted T cell fraction (not recorded which). The receptors derive from a human donor who was either an allogeneic HSCT recipient or a stem cell or donor lymphocyte infusion donor (not recorded which). It is not recorded whose cells these are; they may come from a transplant donor.

This clonotype turned up a few times. The rearrangement joins TRBV12-3 or TRBV12-4 to TRBJ2-1, with D perhaps assigned TRBD1 or TRBD2 (6 bases each). V was pared by 5 bases and J by 3 bases, with 14 bases between. CDR3 length: 15 amino acids. The CDR3 sequence: CASSPGAQDYNEQFF. The CDR3 DNA sequence: TGTGCCAGCAGTCCGGGGGCCCAAGACTACAATGAGCAGTTCTTC.

In this sample, this clonotype turned up a few times. The chain is built from TRBV7-2 and TRBJ2-1; 8 nucleotides align to TRBD2. This CDR3 is built from 16 residues. The trim removed 2 bases at V and 0 bases at J, leaving 3 bases unmatched. CDR1 and CDR2 from the germline V gene are SGHTA and FQGNSA. CDR3 sequence (DNA): TGTGCCAGCAGCTTATACGGGACTAGCTCCTACAATGAGCAGTTCTTC. Translated: CASSLYGTSSYNEQFF.

This clonotype was counted many times. The chain joins TRBV6-1 to TRBJ2-2; the match to TRBD2 covers 7 bases. J was trimmed by 0 bases and V by 8 bases; bases with no gene match: 12. CDR3 length equals 17 residues. The germline CDR1 and CDR2 sequences are MNHNS and SASEGT. CDR3 region: CASLTSGGGTNTGELFF. Written as DNA, the CDR3 is TGTGCCAGCCTTACCTCGGGGGGAGGGACGAACACCGGGGAGCTGTTTTTT.

V is TRBV29-1 and J is TRBJ2-1; 7 positions match TRBD1. This CDR3 comprises 12 residues. Germline-derived CDR1 and CDR2 are SQVTM and ANQGSEA. Trimming took 6 bases from V and 6 from J; bases not matched to a gene: 5. CDR3 nucleotide sequence: TGCAGCGTCCGAACAGGGGCCAATGAGCAGTTCTTC. Translating it yields CSVRTGANEQFF.

The chain employs TRBV28 and TRBJ2-1, with D hard to call. This CDR3 has 14 amino acids. Looked up from germline, CDR1 is MDHEN and CDR2 is SYDVKM. Trimming pared 2 bases from V and 9 bases from J, leaving 14 bases between. The CDR3 nucleotides are TGTGCCAGCAGTTTACGGCCCCCTTTTGGTGAGCAGTTCTTC. It translates to CASSLRPPFGEQFF.

The V call is TRBV5-6, the J call TRBJ2-1; TRBD1 might be the D (5 bases). CDR3 length: 12 residues. V lost 10 bases to trimming and J lost 4 bases, with 12 bases between them. From germline, CDR1 is SGHDT and CDR2 YYEEEE. In DNA form, the CDR3 reads TGTGCCCCCAGGGCCCCGTACAATGAGCAGTTCTTC. This codes for CAPRAPYNEQFF.

The chain has TRBV5-1 and TRBJ1-1; D gene unclear. The CDR3 is 11 amino acids. Germline-derived CDR1 and CDR2 are SGHRS and YFSETQ. V was trimmed by 2 bases and J by 7 bases, leaving 6 bases between them. In DNA form, the CDR3 reads TGCGCCAGCAGCTTTCAAGGTGAAGCTTTCTTT. Its protein is CASSFQGEAFF.

CDR3 bases: TGTGCTACGCTGGCTCATGAGCAGTTCTTC. As protein: CATLAHEQFF. This chain uses TRBV30 with TRBJ2-1; D not resolved. Germline CDR1 reads GTSNPN; CDR2 reads SVGIG (reference sequence). The CDR3 is 10 amino acids.

The J gene is TRBJ1-2, the V gene TRBV18; weak D call: TRBD1 (5 bases). CDR3 size: 14 residues. V was clipped by 3 bases and J by 3 bases, with 11 bases between them. Germline CDR1 and CDR2: KGHSH and LQKENI. The CDR3 nucleotides read TGTGCCAGCTCACCGCTAGGGGCTGACTATGGCTACACCTTC. Protein: CASSPLGADYGYTF.

This clonotype was detected only a few times. The chain couples TRBV6-2 or TRBV6-3 to TRBJ2-1; 8 bases fit TRBD2. The trim removed 5 bases at V and 1 base at J, leaving 13 bases unmatched. This CDR3 comprises 18 residues. Germline V gene data show CDR1 as MNHEY and CDR2 as SVGEGT. CDR3 sequence reads: CASSTGRGARLSYNEQFF. DNA for the CDR3: TGTGCCAGCAGTACGGGGCGGGGGGCACGTCTTTCCTACAATGAGCAGTTCTTC.

The genes are TRBV20-1 and TRBJ2-7, with TRBD1 matching 7 bases. This CDR3 has 14 amino acids. Germline V gene sequence: CDR1 DFQATT, CDR2 SNEGSKA (reference sequence). J was trimmed by 3 bases and V by 3 bases; bases with no gene match: 8. DNA of the CDR3: TGCAGTGCTAGTTCGACAGGGCGAGGCTACGAGCAGTACTTC. It yields the protein CSASSTGRGYEQYF.